A single sample gave rise to the 28 T cell receptor beta chains below, sequenced in a study of early stage breast cancer tumors. Measured with immunoSEQ multiplex PCR; TCRdb has only the in-frame clones, and not every one. The sample includes about 9,500 clones, approximately 68% of them seen just once. Sequenced: breast tumor tissue. The receptor set was obtained from a person aged 45 to 59 with breast cancer.

The CDR3 DNA reads TGTGCCAGTAGTAGTGGTTCGGAAACTAGCACAGATACGCAGTATTTT. This codes for CASSSGSETSTDTQYF. The chain combines TRBV19 with TRBJ2-3, with D uncertain. Per germline, CDR1 LNHDA and CDR2 SQIVND (reference sequence). V dropped 4 bases and J dropped 0 bases, with 14 bases sitting between them. CDR3 length: 16 residues.

This sequence joins TRBV7-2 and TRBJ1-2; D perhaps matches TRBD1 (6 bases). Trimming left V 5 bases short and J 5 bases short, with 15 bases between. The CDR3 consists of 14 residues. Germline loops: CDR1 SGHTA, CDR2 FQGNSA. DNA for the CDR3: TGTGCCAGCAGCCTACAGGGTGGTTCATATGGCTACACCTTC. This codes for CASSLQGGSYGYTF.

This chain joins TRBV27 and TRBJ1-3; no definite D call. Germline V gene data show CDR1 as MNHEY and CDR2 as SMNVEV (reference sequence). V lost 6 bases and J lost 2, with 11 bases in between. The CDR3 spans 14 residues. The CDR3 sequence is CASRSAIPGNTIYF. For the CDR3, the DNA is TGTGCCAGCAGGAGCGCCATACCTGGAAACACCATATATTTT.

Relative to its sample, this clone is medium-sized. This rearrangement joins TRBV5-5 to TRBJ1-1, with unresolved D. V was clipped by 2 bases and J by 3 bases, with 11 bases between them. The CDR3 consists of 14 residues. Looked up from germline, CDR1 is SGHKS and CDR2 is YYEKEE (reference sequence). The CDR3 sequence is CASSFVGVDTEAFF. The CDR3 DNA follows: TGTGCCAGCAGCTTCGTAGGCGTGGACACTGAAGCTTTCTTT.

This clone came up a few times. The V and J genes are TRBV29-1 and TRBJ1-2; tentative D call: TRBD1 (6 bases). The V gene lost 6 bases and the J gene lost 4 bases, with 15 bases spanning the gap. CDR3 length equals 13 residues. Germline lookup yields CDR1 SQVTM and CDR2 ANQGSEA. The CDR3 sequence is CSVDRGARYGYTF. Written as DNA, the CDR3 is TGCAGCGTGGACCGGGGGGCGCGCTATGGCTACACCTTC. Full variable domain (remainder filled in from reference TRBV29-1 and TRBJ1-2): SAVISQKPSRDICQRGTSLTIQCQVDSQVTMMFWYRQQPGQSLTLIATANQGSEATYESGFVIDKFPISRPNLTFSTLTVSNMSPEDSSIYLCSVDRGARYGYTFGSGTRLTVV.

This rearrangement joins TRBV6-5 to TRBJ2-5; a possible D gene is TRBD2 (7 bases). Germline V lookup: CDR1 MNHEY, CDR2 SVGAGI. Deletions cut 6 bases from V and 5 bases from J, with 19 bases between. This CDR3 comprises 15 residues. CDR3 nucleotides: TGTGCCAGCAGCTCCCTCGGGGGGCCGGGGGAGACCCAGTACTTC. Protein: CASSSLGGPGETQYF.

The rearrangement joins TRBV29-1 to TRBJ2-3, with TRBD1 identical over 7 bases. V trimming: 5 bases; J trimming: 6 bases; junction bases outside the gene matches: 8. The CDR3 consists of 13 residues. Germline CDR1 SQVTM, CDR2 ANQGSEA. CDR3 bases: TGCAGCGTTCAACAGGGGTCCGGGGATACGCAGTATTTT. Amino acid sequence: CSVQQGSGDTQYF.

The chain has TRBV7-9 and TRBJ2-5; 8 bases are shared with TRBD1. The CDR3 loop spans 16 amino acids. The junction had 15 bases not matched to a gene; V was cut back by 7 bases and J by 5 bases. The germline gives CDR1 SEHNR, CDR2 FQNEAQ (reference sequence). The CDR3 loop reads CASNSDRGVRWETQYF. The DNA for the CDR3 is TGTGCCAGCAACTCCGACAGGGGAGTTCGTTGGGAGACCCAGTACTTC.

V usage is TRBV11-2 and J usage is TRBJ2-7, with 9 bases identical to TRBD1. This CDR3 is built from 15 residues. Germline V CDR1 and CDR2: SGHAT, FQNNGV. After removal of 5 bases from V and 2 bases from J, the junction contained 7 bases not matched to a gene. The CDR3 spells CASSTGTGRTYEQYF. In nucleotides, the CDR3 is TGTGCCAGCAGCACCGGGACAGGGAGGACCTACGAGCAGTACTTC.

This clone has a handful of counts. The chain joins TRBV19 to TRBJ2-1, with 12 bases that match TRBD2. The CDR3 covers 16 residues. CDR1 LNHDA and CDR2 SQIVND come from the germline V gene (reference sequence). With V trimmed by 1 base and J by 5 bases, 3 bases remained unmatched. This chain's CDR3 is CASSIGSSGRDNEQFF. In DNA form, the CDR3 reads TGTGCCAGTAGTATAGGCTCTAGCGGGAGGGACAATGAGCAGTTCTTC.

As for this clone: Other DNA sequences in this sample translate to the same CDR3. J is TRBJ2-7 and V is TRBV5-6, with a tentative D call TRBD1 (5 bases). V gave up 2 bases and J gave up 3 bases, with 15 bases separating them. Germline CDR1 is SGHDT and CDR2 is YYEEEE. The CDR3 consists of 15 residues. The DNA for the CDR3 is TGTGCCAGCAGCTTTCTAGGGGCTCCAAACTACGAGCAGTACTTC. It yields the protein CASSFLGAPNYEQYF.

This clone was seen more than once but under ten times. Different DNA sequences within this sample yield the same CDR3. The rearrangement links TRBV27 to TRBJ1-2; 11 positions agree with TRBD1. J lost 2 bases, V lost 9 bases, and 2 bases had no gene match. This CDR3 is 13 amino acids long. CDR1 MNHEY and CDR2 SMNVEV come from the germline V gene (reference sequence). The CDR3, as DNA: TGTGCCAGTTGGGACAGGGGGAACTATGGCTACACCTTC. It specifies CASWDRGNYGYTF.

The chain uses TRBV27 and TRBJ2-6; D is uncertain. Germline-derived CDR1 and CDR2 are MNHEY and SMNVEV (reference sequence). The V gene lost 5 bases and the J gene lost 0 bases, with 8 bases spanning the gap. CDR3 length equals 15 residues. The CDR3 nucleotides are TGTGCCAGCAGTAAGAAGAGCTCTGGGGCCAACGTCCTGACTTTC. Its protein product is CASSKKSSGANVLTF.

The chain employs TRBV10-3 and TRBJ2-7; D could derive from TRBD1 or TRBD2 (5 bases each). The germline V gene has CDR1 ENHRY and CDR2 SYGVKD. V shed 10 bases and J shed 2 bases, with 18 bases lying between them. CDR3 length: 14 amino acids. Here the CDR3 DNA reads TGTGCCAGCTCCTCGGTGGGGGAACCCTACGAGCAGTACTTC. Its protein product is CASSSVGEPYEQYF.

The J gene is TRBJ1-5, the V gene TRBV29-1; D uncertain. V lost 4 bases, J lost 6 bases, and 10 bases lay in between. This CDR3 contains 12 residues. Germline-derived CDR1 and CDR2 are SQVTM and ANQGSEA. This CDR3 reads CSVVFSGQPQHF. Written as DNA, the CDR3 is TGCAGCGTTGTTTTTTCGGGTCAGCCCCAGCATTTT.

The chain employs TRBV7-8 and TRBJ1-2; 9 bases are a match to TRBD1. Germline CDR1 and CDR2: SGHVS and FQNEAQ. There are 15 residues in the CDR3. With V trimmed by 4 bases and J by 4 bases, 7 bases remained unmatched. CDR3 residues: CASSSPYRGPYGYTF. The CDR3 region has the DNA TGTGCCAGCAGCTCCCCCTACAGGGGGCCCTATGGCTACACCTTC.

The chain carries TRBV7-3 and TRBJ1-2; D gene unclear. Trimming left V 1 base short and J 8 bases short, with 11 bases between. CDR3 length equals 13 residues. Germline V lookup: CDR1 SGHTA, CDR2 FQGTGA. CDR3 in amino acids: CASSLNGLSGYTF. CDR3 nucleotides: TGTGCCAGCAGCTTAAACGGACTGAGCGGCTACACCTTC.

The chain joins TRBV5-1 to TRBJ2-5, with D possibly TRBD2 on 5 matching bases. Trimming removed 5 bases at V and 0 bases at J, with 8 bases between. Germline V lookup: CDR1 SGHRS, CDR2 YFSETQ. The CDR3 loop spans 13 amino acids. CDR3 sequence reads: CASRTTNQETQYF. The CDR3 DNA follows: TGCGCCAGCAGAACGACTAACCAAGAGACCCAGTACTTC.

The chain uses TRBV28 and TRBJ2-2; D not resolved. Trimming left V 5 bases short and J 3 bases short, with 19 bases between. The CDR3 has 17 amino acids. Germline V lookup: CDR1 MDHEN, CDR2 SYDVKM. CDR3 residues: CASSTYPRRFDTGELFF. CDR3 sequence (DNA): TGTGCCAGCAGTACCTACCCCAGGCGATTCGACACCGGGGAGCTGTTTTTT.

This clone has more than one count but fewer than ten. An end of the junction does not agree with germline; a read error may underlie this. CDR3 region: CASSPQGGGYDEQFF. In DNA, the CDR3 is TGCGCCAGCAGCCCGCAGGGGGGGGGCTACGATGAGCAGTTCTTC. This chain links TRBV4-1 with TRBJ2-1; perhaps D is TRBD1 or TRBD2 (7 bases each). Germline V lookup: CDR1 MGHRA, CDR2 YSYEKL. The CDR3 loop spans 15 amino acids.

The chain uses TRBV28 and TRBJ1-1; weak D call: TRBD1 (6 bases). The length of the CDR3 is 14 residues. Trimming removed 3 bases from V and 1 base from J, with 9 bases in between. CDR1 is MDHEN and CDR2 is SYDVKM in the germline V gene. The CDR3 is CASSLDRPNTEAFF. CDR3 nucleotide sequence: TGTGCCAGCAGTTTGGACAGACCGAACACTGAAGCTTTCTTT.

The chain joins TRBV4-1 to TRBJ1-1; perhaps TRBD1 as D (5 bases). Per the germline V gene, CDR1 is MGHRA and CDR2 is YSYEKL. V was cut by 1 base and J by 1 base, with 13 bases left in between. The CDR3 is 16 amino acids. The CDR3 spells CASSQGGLERNTEAFF. CDR3 DNA sequence: TGCGCCAGCAGCCAAGGGGGACTGGAGAGGAACACTGAAGCTTTCTTT.

The chain has TRBV7-9 and TRBJ2-1; weak D call: TRBD2 (5 bases). The CDR3 loop spans 13 amino acids. The V gene's germline CDR1 is SEHNR and CDR2 FQNEAQ (reference sequence). V was shortened by 5 bases and J by 7 bases, with 12 bases between the two germline ends. The CDR3 coding sequence is TGTGCCAGCAGCCCCCCCAGAGGGAATGAGCAGTTCTTC. Translation gives CASSPPRGNEQFF.

The chain is built from TRBV28 and TRBJ1-2; 7 bases are a match to TRBD1. With 4 bases clipped from V and 3 bases from J, the junction kept 11 bases outside the gene matches. The CDR3 is made up of 16 amino acids. Germline V CDR1 and CDR2: MDHEN, SYDVKM. CDR3 amino acids: CASSSIGTGAHYGYTF. The CDR3 DNA sequence: TGTGCCAGCAGTTCGATCGGTACAGGGGCGCACTATGGCTACACCTTC.

This clone was counted once. The chain is built from TRBV18 and TRBJ2-2; TRBD1 matches at 7 bases. V lost 10 bases and J lost 4; bases outside the gene matches: 3. The germline gives CDR1 KGHSH, CDR2 LQKENI. This CDR3 is built from 12 residues. The CDR3, as DNA: TGTGCCACTCACAGGGGCACCGGGGAGCTGTTTTTT. The encoded protein is CATHRGTGELFF.

There are a few counts of this clone. The chain employs TRBV19 and TRBJ1-2; D is ambiguous. The V end was cut by 3 bases, the J end by 5 bases, with 7 bases between. Germline assignment: CDR1 LNHDA and CDR2 SQIVND (reference sequence). The CDR3 consists of 12 residues. CDR3 sequence: CASSMGRYGYTF. CDR3 nucleotide sequence: TGTGCCAGTAGTATGGGCAGATATGGCTACACCTTC.

The chain uses TRBV19 and TRBJ1-3; TRBD1 aligns across 12 bases. Germline V CDR1 and CDR2: LNHDA, SQIVND (reference sequence). With V trimmed by 4 bases and J by 0 bases, 13 bases remained unmatched. CDR3 length: 20 amino acids. The CDR3 protein is CASSTTHSSGQGASGNTIYF. CDR3 bases: TGTGCCAGTAGTACGACCCACTCTTCGGGACAGGGGGCCTCTGGAAACACCATATATTTT.

The chain is built from TRBV11-2 and TRBJ2-7, with D uncertain. There are 15 residues in the CDR3. The germline V and J ends were trimmed by 0 bases and 2 bases, with 11 bases remaining between them. The V gene's germline CDR1 is SGHAT and CDR2 FQNNGV. This CDR3 is CASSLDSYLAYEQYF. DNA for the CDR3: TGTGCCAGCAGCTTAGATAGTTATCTCGCCTACGAGCAGTACTTC.